The 23 T cell receptor beta chains in this list originate from one sample, sequenced in a study of T cell repertoires in cytomegalovirus infection. MiXCR was run by TCRdb on the reads, yielding one entry per CDR3 protein. In the table there are nearly 550,000 distinct CDR3 sequences, 15% to 20% of which are singletons. The sequenced sample consisted of CD8+ T cells from PBMCs. The receptors shown here come from a human donor in good health (CMV status not recorded). Some clones in this sample may be carry-over from other donors' samples.

This clonotype was counted a few times. The J gene is TRBJ2-5, the V gene TRBV10-3; D is unclear. CDR3 length: 13 residues. V was clipped by 3 bases and J by 4 bases, with 9 bases between them. Germline CDR1 reads ENHRY; CDR2 reads SYGVKD. The DNA of the CDR3 is TGTGCCATCAGTGAACGGGCAGGAGAGACCCAGTACTTC. Protein product: CAISERAGETQYF.

This clonotype has just a few counts. V is TRBV25-1 and J is TRBJ1-2; D gene uncertain. This CDR3 is built from 12 residues. The V gene's germline CDR1 is MGHDK and CDR2 SYGVNS. Trimming took 1 base from V and 8 from J, leaving 8 bases between them. CDR3 loop: CASSESSRGYTF. The CDR3 DNA reads TGTGCCAGCAGTGAATCCTCGAGGGGCTACACCTTC.

There are a few counts of this clonotype. The chain is built from TRBV27 and TRBJ2-1, with 7 bases that match TRBD1. Trimming removed 6 bases from V and 9 bases from J; junction bases left unmatched: 26. This CDR3 spans 19 amino acids. Germline-derived CDR1 and CDR2 are MNHEY and SMNVEV (reference sequence). CDR3 sequence reads: CASRTIPTGTLKTWAEQFF. CDR3 in DNA: TGTGCCAGCAGAACAATACCGACAGGGACCCTCAAGACGTGGGCTGAGCAGTTCTTC.

The chain joins TRBV13 to TRBJ1-1; no clear D. The ends were cut back, 4 bases at V and 0 bases at J, with 9 bases in the middle. Germline V gene sequence: CDR1 PRHDT, CDR2 FYEKMQ (reference sequence). The CDR3 spans 14 residues. CDR3 sequence (DNA): TGTGCCAGCAGCTCGCAGGATGTGAACACTGAAGCTTTCTTT. Translating gives CASSSQDVNTEAFF.

This clonotype came up many times. A much more abundant neighbour one base away suggests this may be a read error. The DNA of the CDR3 is TGTGCCAGCAGCTTGGGACAGGGGACCACTGAAGCTTTCTTT. Its protein product is CASSLGQGTTEAFF. The rearrangement links TRBV7-6 to TRBJ1-1; 10 nucleotides line up with TRBD1. With V trimmed by 3 bases and J by 4 bases, 2 bases remained unmatched. The germline CDR1 and CDR2 sequences are SGHVS and FNYEAQ. The CDR3 loop spans 14 amino acids. Full variable domain (remainder filled in from reference TRBV7-6 and TRBJ1-1): GAGVSQSPRYKVTKRGQDVALRCDPISGHVSLYWYRQALGQGPEFLTYFNYEAQQDKSGLPNDRFSAERPEGSISTLTIQRTEQRDSAMYRCASSLGQGTTEAFFGQGTRLTVV.

This clonotype appeared a few times. The rearrangement joins TRBV4-1 to TRBJ2-3; 9 bases map to TRBD2. CDR1 and CDR2 from the germline V gene are MGHRA and YSYEKL. V gave up 0 bases and J gave up 6 bases; unmatched junction bases: 4. This CDR3 is built from 15 residues. CDR3 sequence (DNA): TGCGCCAGCAGCCAAGATAGCGGGAGTGACGATACGCAGTATTTT. Its translation: CASSQDSGSDDTQYF.

Turning to this clonotype: Without the conserved terminal phenylalanine or tryptophan, this CDR3 likely stems from a read error. It is unclear where the CDR3 begins or ends on the DNA, so no DNA is shown, and the CDR3 is as TCRdb lists it. V usage is TRBV5-1 and J usage is TRBJ2-1. The CDR3 numbers 14 amino acids, ends counted. Germline assignment: CDR1 SGHRS and CDR2 YFSETQ. The CDR3 loop reads CASSRVTGEDEQLL.

This clonotype showed up just a few times. The chain carries TRBV7-4 and TRBJ1-5; TRBD1 matches at 9 bases. The CDR3 length is 15 residues. V gave up 6 bases and J gave up 3 bases; unmatched junction bases: 6. Per the germline V gene, CDR1 is SGHVT and CDR2 is SQSDAQ. As DNA, the CDR3 is TGTGCCAGCAGATGGGACAGGGAGAACAATCAGCCCCAGCATTTT. Encoded protein: CASRWDRENNQPQHF.

At least ten counts were recorded for this clonotype. The CDR3 region is CASSLEAGPNQPQHF. CDR3 sequence (DNA): TGTGCCAGCAGTTTAGAAGCAGGGCCCAATCAGCCCCAGCATTTT. This sequence joins TRBV27 and TRBJ1-5, with a tentative D call TRBD1 (5 bases). V was shortened by 2 bases and J by 3 bases, with 11 bases between the two germline ends. There are 15 residues in the CDR3. Germline loops: CDR1 MNHEY, CDR2 SMNVEV (reference sequence).

This clonotype showed up many times. The chain uses TRBV12-3 or TRBV12-4 and TRBJ1-2; 9 bases are a match to TRBD1. The CDR3 totals 13 residues. Trimming cost V 6 bases and J 5 bases; bases outside gene matches: 4. Here the CDR3 reads CASRAGTGYGYTF. The CDR3 DNA follows: TGTGCCAGCAGAGCCGGGACAGGGTATGGCTACACCTTC.

This clonotype occurred a few times. CDR3 coding DNA: TGTGCCAGCAGCTTAAGTTCGACGTCCGGGCAGTACTTC. Encoded protein: CASSLSSTSGQYF. The chain uses TRBV7-3 and TRBJ2-7; no clear D. The CDR3 runs 13 residues. From germline, CDR1 is SGHTA and CDR2 FQGTGA. The germline V and J ends were trimmed by 1 base and 9 bases, with 13 bases remaining between them.

This clonotype was found many times. V usage is TRBV7-8 and J usage is TRBJ1-5; 7 positions match TRBD1. Germline values: CDR1 SGHVS, CDR2 FQNEAQ. V was pared by 5 bases and J by 3 bases, with 7 bases of the junction left unmatched. The CDR3 runs 15 residues. The CDR3 DNA reads as TGTGCCAGCAGCCGCGGACAGGCCCACAATCAGCCCCAGCATTTT. Amino acid sequence: CASSRGQAHNQPQHF. Supplemented by reference TRBV7-8 and TRBJ1-5, the full variable domain reads GAGVSQSPRYKVAKRGQDVALRCDPISGHVSLFWYQQALGQGPEFLTYFQNEAQLDKSGLPSDRFFAERPEGSVSTLKIQRTQQEDSAVYLCASSRGQAHNQPQHFGDGTRLSIL.

This clonotype has a handful of counts. The CDR3 reads CASSAMGLRVQYF. The CDR3 DNA reads TGTGCCAGTAGTGCGATGGGACTCCGGGTGCAGTACTTC. The chain recombines TRBV19 with TRBJ2-7; the D gene is possibly TRBD2 (6 bases). This CDR3 comprises 13 residues. The germline V and J ends were trimmed by 5 bases and 9 bases, with 17 bases remaining between them. Germline V gene lookup returns CDR1 LNHDA and CDR2 SQIVND (reference sequence).

This clonotype occurred many times. This rearrangement joins TRBV4-1 to TRBJ1-2; D is ambiguous. Germline CDR1 and CDR2: MGHRA and YSYEKL. The CDR3 length is 13 residues. V was cut by 0 bases and J by 7 bases, with 9 bases left in between. CDR3 protein: CASSQDMGGGYTF. Written as DNA, the CDR3 is TGCGCCAGCAGCCAAGATATGGGCGGTGGCTACACCTTC.

This clonotype was recorded a few times. The chain couples TRBV27 to TRBJ2-7; D not certain. Germline assignment: CDR1 MNHEY and CDR2 SMNVEV (reference sequence). The CDR3 is 14 residues long. Trimming shortened V by 0 bases and J by 2 bases, and 8 bases separated the two germline ends. The CDR3 protein is CASSLSVGTYEQYF. Here the CDR3 DNA reads TGTGCCAGCAGTTTATCTGTCGGCACCTACGAGCAGTACTTC.

Comments on this clonotype: The conserved phenylalanine or tryptophan is not found at the CDR3 terminus, so this likely reflects a read error. This sequence joins TRBV29-1 and TRBJ2-1; maybe TRBD2 (6 bases). The CDR3 is 14 residues long. V shed 5 bases and J shed 3 bases, with 14 bases lying between them. Germline CDR1 and CDR2: SQVTM and ANQGSEA. The CDR3 DNA sequence: TGCAGCGTTCTTGGGGGAGGCAACTACAATGAGCAGTTCTTA. Its translation: CSVLGGGNYNEQFL.

This chain connects TRBV5-4 to TRBJ1-1; D is perhaps TRBD1 (5 bases). CDR1 SGHNT and CDR2 YYREEE come from the germline V gene (reference sequence). V lost 9 bases to trimming and J lost 8 bases, with 11 bases between them. The CDR3 has 10 residues. The CDR3 DNA is TGTGCCATGGGGGTGCCCGAAGCTTTCTTT. Translated: CAMGVPEAFF. Combining the CDR3 with reference TRBV5-4 and TRBJ1-1 gives the whole variable domain ETGVTQSPTHLIKTRGQQVTLRCSSQSGHNTVSWYQQALGQGPQFIFQYYREEENGRGNFPPRFSGLQFPNYSSELNVNALELDDSALYLCAMGVPEAFFGQGTRLTVV.

This clonotype came up a few times. The chain carries TRBV14 and TRBJ2-7; a possible D gene is TRBD1 (6 bases). From germline, CDR1 is SGHDN and CDR2 FVKESK. V was clipped by 1 base and J by 5 bases, with 12 bases between them. The CDR3 loop spans 14 amino acids. Here the CDR3 DNA reads TGTGCCAGCAGCCAAGCAGGACAGAGACACGAGCAGTACTTC. Its translation: CASSQAGQRHEQYF.

The chain combines TRBV20-1 with TRBJ2-1; 12 bases line up with TRBD2. The V gene's germline CDR1 is DFQATT and CDR2 SNEGSKA (reference sequence). J was trimmed by 0 bases and V by 5 bases; bases with no gene match: 8. The CDR3 runs to 17 residues. CDR3 in DNA: TGCAGTGCTGGACTTCTACTAGCGGGAGGCTCCTACAATGAGCAGTTCTTC. This gives the protein CSAGLLLAGGSYNEQFF.

The chain is built from TRBV4-1 and TRBJ1-1; the D is unclear. The CDR3 has 14 amino acids. V gave up 0 bases and J gave up 1 base, with 6 bases separating them. Germline V lookup: CDR1 MGHRA, CDR2 YSYEKL. The CDR3, as DNA: TGCGCCAGCAGCCAAGATAACAGGAACACTGAAGCTTTCTTT. Amino acid sequence: CASSQDNRNTEAFF.

This clonotype has only a few counts. The chain joins TRBV27 to TRBJ1-3; D is possibly TRBD1 (6 bases). Germline lookup yields CDR1 MNHEY and CDR2 SMNVEV (reference sequence). V was cut by 2 bases and J by 8 bases, with 16 bases left in between. This CDR3 comprises 15 residues. The CDR3, as DNA: TGTGCCAGCAGTTTAGCAGGGGCGGTTGCGGACACCATATATTTT. Residues: CASSLAGAVADTIYF.

In this sample, this clonotype turned up many times. The CDR3 sequence is CASTFPYYQETQYF. CDR3 DNA: TGTGCCAGCACGTTCCCGTACTACCAAGAGACCCAGTACTTC. J is TRBJ2-5 and V is TRBV7-4; the D is unclear. CDR1 is SGHVT and CDR2 is SQSDAQ in the germline V gene. The V and J ends lost 7 bases and 0 bases respectively, with 12 bases between them. The CDR3 totals 14 residues.

V gene TRBV20-1 combines with J gene TRBJ2-7, with 9 bases identical to TRBD2. This CDR3 spans 14 amino acids. The germline V gene has CDR1 DFQATT and CDR2 SNEGSKA (reference sequence). V shed 5 bases, J shed 3 bases, and the junction held 8 bases outside the gene matches. The DNA for the CDR3 is TGCAGTGCTTATAGCGGGAGTGGATTCTACGAGCAGTACTTC. It codes for CSAYSGSGFYEQYF.